This record concerns one T cell receptor beta chain sequence. The protocol was immunoSEQ multiplex PCR, while the TCRdb copy is restricted to in-frame clones and leaves out a portion. The sample gives about 100,000 clones, more than 70% of which show up once; around 13% is in the top ten. This record belongs to a study of blood T cell repertoires in COVID-19. Study details: The origin of the acute and convalescent COVID-19 samples was the United States, Italy and Spain.

The junction had 3 bases not matched to a gene; V was cut back by 2 bases and J by 7 bases. This CDR3 spans 15 amino acids. CDR1 and CDR2 (germline): MNHEY, SVGAGI. The specimen sequenced was peripheral blood. The clonotype comes from a human donor in a cohort sampled during active COVID-19. This chain links TRBV6-5 with TRBJ2-1; 12 nucleotides agree with TRBD1. The CDR3 coding sequence is TGTGCCAGCAGTTACGTGGGACAGGGGGCGAATGAGCAGTTCTTC. Amino acid sequence: CASSYVGQGANEQFF.